Below, 11 T cell receptor beta chains from the same sample are listed, as sequenced in a study of T cells in Graves' hyperthyroidism and ophthalmopathy. TCR beta CDR3 sequences were amplified from RNA transcripts. HTBI primers were employed in a first-round RT-PCR of the TCR CDR3. TCRdb processed the multiplex PCR reads anew with MiXCR; each CDR3 protein has one entry. The sample contains 620,000 or so distinct CDR3 sequences, more than 12% of which appear only once. The sample consisted of blood. The origin of the receptors is a woman in her forties or fifties with Graves' ophthalmopathy.

The chain couples TRBV4-2 to TRBJ1-1; D is ambiguous. CDR3 length equals 14 residues. Trimming removed 2 bases from V and 1 base from J, with 8 bases in between. Germline loops: CDR1 LGHNA, CDR2 YNFKEQ. The CDR3 sequence is CASSQPDRNTEAFF. CDR3 in DNA: TGTGCCAGCAGCCAACCCGATAGGAACACTGAAGCTTTCTTT.

This chain uses TRBV27 with TRBJ2-3; TRBD2 matches 9 bases. Germline trimming cut 4 bases from V and 2 bases from J; bases unmatched to any gene: 10. CDR1 MNHEY and CDR2 SMNVEV come from the germline V gene (reference sequence). The CDR3 has 17 residues. CDR3 coding DNA: TGTGCCAGCAGTTCGATAGGACTAGCGTACAACACAGATACGCAGTATTTT. Translation gives CASSSIGLAYNTDTQYF.

This clonotype has only a few counts. The V call is TRBV12-3 or TRBV12-4, the J call TRBJ2-1; TRBD2 agrees at 10 bases. V was clipped by 7 bases and J by 6 bases; unmatched bases: 12. The CDR3 length is 16 residues. CDR3 nucleotides: TGTGCCAGCACCCCCCTAAGCGGGAGGGTTTCCAATGAGCAGTTCTTC. Protein: CASTPLSGRVSNEQFF.

V usage is TRBV19 and J usage is TRBJ1-2; no definite D call. The CDR3 length is 10 residues. Trimming removed 5 bases from V and 6 bases from J, with 4 bases in between. Germline loops: CDR1 LNHDA, CDR2 SQIVND (reference sequence). The CDR3 is CASSWNGYTF. CDR3 bases: TGTGCCAGTAGTTGGAATGGCTACACCTTC.

The sample holds a few counts of this clonotype. The V call is TRBV6-1, the J call TRBJ1-1, with 10 bases identical to TRBD1. The CDR3 contains 13 residues. Germline CDR1 is MNHNS and CDR2 is SASEGT. V dropped 7 bases and J dropped 5; count of bases not matched to a gene: 4. The CDR3 nucleotides read TGTGCCAGCAAGGAGGGACAGGGGACTGAAGCTTTCTTT. As protein: CASKEGQGTEAFF.

Of note for this clonotype: It may be a read error: a sequence one base away is much more abundant. The chain couples TRBV28 to TRBJ1-2; unclear D gene. The germline CDR1 and CDR2 sequences are MDHEN and SYDVKM. This CDR3 is 15 amino acids long. The CDR3 spells CASNLYGRPPYGYTF. In nucleotides, the CDR3 is TGTGCCAGCAATTTATATGGCAGGCCCCCCTATGGCTACACCTTC.

The table lists this clonotype with a few counts. This sequence joins TRBV30 and TRBJ2-3; 7 bases align to TRBD2. Germline values: CDR1 GTSNPN, CDR2 SVGIG (reference sequence). The V and J ends lost 5 bases and 0 bases, in that order; junction bases with no gene match: 5. This CDR3 region has 14 residues. Written as DNA, the CDR3 is TGTGCCTGGTCAATTAGCGGGAGCACAGATACGCAGTATTTT. This encodes CAWSISGSTDTQYF.

The chain couples TRBV7-9 to TRBJ2-7; no firm D call. The CDR3 extends over 14 amino acids. Trimming cost V 5 bases and J 5 bases, with 16 bases left between them. From germline, CDR1 is SEHNR and CDR2 FQNEAQ (reference sequence). CDR3 DNA: TGTGCCAGCAGCCCCCGGCGAAGGGCTGACGAGCAGTACTTC. Translated, it gives CASSPRRRADEQYF.

The CDR3: CASTERTSNTGELFF. The CDR3, as DNA: TGTGCCAGCACGGAGCGGACCTCGAACACCGGGGAGCTGTTTTTT. The rearrangement uses TRBV2 and TRBJ2-2, with TRBD2 as a possible D gene (5 bases). The germline V gene has CDR1 SNHLY and CDR2 FYNNEI. The CDR3 has 15 amino acids. Deletions cut 7 bases from V and 0 bases from J, with 12 bases between.

This clonotype showed up many times. V is TRBV7-2 and J is TRBJ2-7; a possible D gene is TRBD2 (5 bases). The CDR3 is 14 residues long. CDR1 is SGHTA and CDR2 is FQGNSA in the germline V gene. The V end was cut by 3 bases, the J end by 5 bases, with 14 bases between. CDR3 nucleotides: TGTGCCAGCAGCTTTACCCCGGGATTTAACGAGCAGTACTTC. Translating it yields CASSFTPGFNEQYF.

This clonotype came up many times. V gene TRBV11-1 combines with J gene TRBJ2-1; 8 positions match TRBD2. The germline CDR1 and CDR2 sequences are SGHAT and FQDESV (reference sequence). The CDR3 sequence is 16 residues long. The J segment lost 5 bases and the V segment lost 5 bases, leaving 11 bases of the junction unmatched. The CDR3 nucleotides are TGTGCCAGCAGCATCGGGTTGGCGGGAGGCGACAATGAGCAGTTCTTC. This gives the protein CASSIGLAGGDNEQFF.